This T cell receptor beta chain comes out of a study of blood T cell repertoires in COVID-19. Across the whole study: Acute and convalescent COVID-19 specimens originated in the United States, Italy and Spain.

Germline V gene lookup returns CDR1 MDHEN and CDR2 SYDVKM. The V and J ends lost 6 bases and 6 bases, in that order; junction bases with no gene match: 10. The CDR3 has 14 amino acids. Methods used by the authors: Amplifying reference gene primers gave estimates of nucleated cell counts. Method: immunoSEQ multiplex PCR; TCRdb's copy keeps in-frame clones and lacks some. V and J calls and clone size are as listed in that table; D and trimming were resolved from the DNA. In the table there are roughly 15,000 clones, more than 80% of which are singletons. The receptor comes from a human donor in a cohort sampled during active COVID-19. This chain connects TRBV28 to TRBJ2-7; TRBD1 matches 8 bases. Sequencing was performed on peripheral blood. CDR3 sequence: CASSTGGKGFEQYF. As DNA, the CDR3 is TGTGCCAGCAGCACAGGGGGGAAGGGTTTCGAGCAGTACTTC.